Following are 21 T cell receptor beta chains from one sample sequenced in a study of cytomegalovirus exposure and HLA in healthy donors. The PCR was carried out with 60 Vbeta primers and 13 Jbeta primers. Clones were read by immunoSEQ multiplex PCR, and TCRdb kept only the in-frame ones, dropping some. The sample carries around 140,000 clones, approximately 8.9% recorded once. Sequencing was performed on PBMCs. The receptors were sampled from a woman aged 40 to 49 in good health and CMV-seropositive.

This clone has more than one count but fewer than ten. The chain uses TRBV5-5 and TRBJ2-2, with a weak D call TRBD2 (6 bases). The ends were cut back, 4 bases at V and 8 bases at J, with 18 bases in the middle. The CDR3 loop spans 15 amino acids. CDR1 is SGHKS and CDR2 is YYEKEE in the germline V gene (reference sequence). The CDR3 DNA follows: TGTGCCAGCAGCCCGGAGGGATTACCCACGGGGGAGCTGTTTTTT. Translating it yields CASSPEGLPTGELFF.

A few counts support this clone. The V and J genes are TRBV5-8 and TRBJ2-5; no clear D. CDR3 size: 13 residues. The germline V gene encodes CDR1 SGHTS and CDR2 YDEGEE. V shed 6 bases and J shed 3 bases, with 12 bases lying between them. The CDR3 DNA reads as TGTGCCAGCAACGTAAGAGCTGAAGAGACCCAGTACTTC. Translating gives CASNVRAEETQYF.

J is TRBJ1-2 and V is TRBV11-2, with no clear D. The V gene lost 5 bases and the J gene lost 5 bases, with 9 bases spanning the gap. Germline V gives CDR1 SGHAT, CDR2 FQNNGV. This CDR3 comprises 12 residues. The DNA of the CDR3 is TGTGCCAGCAGCCTTAACACGTATGGCTACACCTTC. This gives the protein CASSLNTYGYTF.

CDR3 protein: CASSDSRANVLTF. CDR3 in DNA: TGCGCCAGCAGCGACTCACGGGCCAACGTCCTGACTTTC. The V and J genes are TRBV10-2 and TRBJ2-6; D not certain. V lost 6 bases, J lost 5 bases, and 8 bases lay in between. Germline CDR1 is WSHSY and CDR2 is SAAADI. The length of the CDR3 is 13 residues.

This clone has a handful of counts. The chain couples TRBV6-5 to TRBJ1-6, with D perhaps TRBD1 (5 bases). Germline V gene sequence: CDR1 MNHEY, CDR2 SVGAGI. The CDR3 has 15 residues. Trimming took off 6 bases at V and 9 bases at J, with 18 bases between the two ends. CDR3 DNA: TGTGCCAGCAGGGCTGGGTTGGGGCCTGGTTCACCCCTCCACTTT. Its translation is CASRAGLGPGSPLHF.

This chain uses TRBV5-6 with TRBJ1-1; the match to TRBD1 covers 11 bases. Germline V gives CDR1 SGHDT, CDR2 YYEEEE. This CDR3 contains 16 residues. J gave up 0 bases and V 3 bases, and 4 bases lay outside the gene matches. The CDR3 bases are TGTGCCAGCAGCTGGGACAGGGGGGCGATGAACACTGAAGCTTTCTTT. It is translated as CASSWDRGAMNTEAFF.

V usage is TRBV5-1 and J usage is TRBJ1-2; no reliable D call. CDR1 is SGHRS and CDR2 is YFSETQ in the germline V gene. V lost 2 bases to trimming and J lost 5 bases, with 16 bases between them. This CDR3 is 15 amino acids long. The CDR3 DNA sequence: TGCGCCAGCAGCTTTGGGCCTAAACGGGGATATGGCTACACCTTC. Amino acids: CASSFGPKRGYGYTF.

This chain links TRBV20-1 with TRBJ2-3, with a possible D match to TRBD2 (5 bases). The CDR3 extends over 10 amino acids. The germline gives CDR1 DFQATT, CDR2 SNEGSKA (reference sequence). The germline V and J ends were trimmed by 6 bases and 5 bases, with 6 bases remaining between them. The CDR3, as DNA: TGCAGTGCCGGGGAAGATACGCAGTATTTT. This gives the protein CSAGEDTQYF.

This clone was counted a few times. The CDR3 DNA sequence: TGTGCCAGCTCCTCGACGACACAGGGGGTCTCTGGAAACACCATATATTTT. Protein product: CASSSTTQGVSGNTIYF. This chain uses TRBV18 with TRBJ1-3; 8 bases line up with TRBD1. This CDR3 has 17 residues. V was pared by 6 bases and J by 0 bases, with 10 bases of the junction left unmatched. CDR1 and CDR2 from the germline V gene are KGHSH and LQKENI. Full variable domain (remainder filled in from reference TRBV18 and TRBJ1-3): NAGVMQNPRHLVRRRGQEARLRCSPMKGHSHVYWYRQLPEEGLKFMVYLQKENIIDESGMPKERFSAEFPKEGPSILRIQQVVRGDSAAYFCASSSTTQGVSGNTIYFGEGSWLTVV.

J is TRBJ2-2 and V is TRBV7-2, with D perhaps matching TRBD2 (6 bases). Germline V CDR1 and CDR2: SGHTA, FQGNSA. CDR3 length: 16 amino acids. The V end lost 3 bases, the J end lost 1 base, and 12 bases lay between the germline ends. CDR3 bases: TGTGCCAGCAGCTTTGACAGAGCGGGGAACACCGGGGAGCTGTTTTTT. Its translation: CASSFDRAGNTGELFF.

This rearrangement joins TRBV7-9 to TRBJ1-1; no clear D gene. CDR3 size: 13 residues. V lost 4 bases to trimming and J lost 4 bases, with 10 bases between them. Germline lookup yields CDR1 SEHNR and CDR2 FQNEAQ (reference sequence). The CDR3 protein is CASSYKAGTEAFF. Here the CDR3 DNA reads TGTGCCAGCAGCTACAAAGCAGGCACTGAAGCTTTCTTT.

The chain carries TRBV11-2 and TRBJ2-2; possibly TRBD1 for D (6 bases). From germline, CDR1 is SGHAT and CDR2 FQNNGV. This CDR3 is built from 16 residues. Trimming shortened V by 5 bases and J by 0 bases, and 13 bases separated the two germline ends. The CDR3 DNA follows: TGTGCCAGCAGCCCCCTCCGGGACACGAACACCGGGGAGCTGTTTTTT. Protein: CASSPLRDTNTGELFF.

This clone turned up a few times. Written as DNA, the CDR3 is TGTGCCACCTCCCGCGCCGGGGAGCTGTTTTTT. Translation gives CATSRAGELFF. The rearrangement joins TRBV5-4 to TRBJ2-2; D is undetermined. With 9 bases removed from V and 6 bases from J, the gap between germline ends came to 9 bases. Germline V gives CDR1 SGHNT, CDR2 YYREEE (reference sequence). The CDR3 is 11 residues long.

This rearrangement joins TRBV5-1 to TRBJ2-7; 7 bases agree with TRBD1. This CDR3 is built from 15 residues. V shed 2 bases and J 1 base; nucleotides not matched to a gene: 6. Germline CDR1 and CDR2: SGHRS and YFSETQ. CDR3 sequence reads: CASSLTTGPSYEQYF. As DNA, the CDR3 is TGCGCCAGCAGCTTAACGACAGGGCCATCCTACGAGCAGTACTTC.

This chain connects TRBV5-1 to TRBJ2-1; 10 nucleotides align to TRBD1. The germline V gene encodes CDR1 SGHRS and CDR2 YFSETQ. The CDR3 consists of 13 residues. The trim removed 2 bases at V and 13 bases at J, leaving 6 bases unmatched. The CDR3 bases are TGCGCCAGCAGCTTCCGACAGGGGGCCGAACAGTTCTTC. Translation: CASSFRQGAEQFF.

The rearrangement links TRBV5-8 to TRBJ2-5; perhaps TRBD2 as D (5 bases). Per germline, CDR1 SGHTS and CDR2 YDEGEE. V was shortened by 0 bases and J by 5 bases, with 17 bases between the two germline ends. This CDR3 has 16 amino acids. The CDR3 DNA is TGTGCCAGCAGCTTGGCCGTCCGGGGATCGGGGGAGACCCAGTACTTC. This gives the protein CASSLAVRGSGETQYF.

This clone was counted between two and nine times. The CDR3 loop reads CASSVATLDRASGNTIYF. CDR3 nucleotides: TGTGCCAGCAGCGTAGCTACATTGGACAGGGCCTCTGGAAACACCATATATTTT. The chain employs TRBV9 and TRBJ1-3; TRBD1 matches 8 bases. Germline V gene sequence: CDR1 SGDLS, CDR2 YYNGEE. Trimming took 0 bases from V and 0 from J; bases not matched to a gene: 8. The CDR3 contains 18 residues. Based on the CDR3 plus reference TRBV9 and TRBJ1-3, the full variable domain is DSGVTQTPKHLITATGQRVTLRCSPRSGDLSVYWYQQSLDQGLQFLIQYYNGEERAKGNILERFSAQQFPDLHSELNLSSLELGDSALYFCASSVATLDRASGNTIYFGEGSWLTVV.

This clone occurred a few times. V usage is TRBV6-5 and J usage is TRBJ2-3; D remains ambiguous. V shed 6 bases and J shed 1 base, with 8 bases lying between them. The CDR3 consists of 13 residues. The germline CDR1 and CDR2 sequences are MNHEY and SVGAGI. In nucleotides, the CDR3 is TGTGCCAGCAGGTTTCCGGGCACAGATACGCAGTATTTT. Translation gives CASRFPGTDTQYF.

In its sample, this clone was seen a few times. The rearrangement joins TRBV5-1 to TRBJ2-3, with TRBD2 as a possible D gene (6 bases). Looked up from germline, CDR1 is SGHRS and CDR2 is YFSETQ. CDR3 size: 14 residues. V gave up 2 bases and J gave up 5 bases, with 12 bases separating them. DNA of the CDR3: TGCGCCAGCAGCTTCGGGAGTGGTAAAGATACGCAGTATTTT. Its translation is CASSFGSGKDTQYF.

CDR3 sequence reads: CASSLDPAGLRTEAFF. CDR3 DNA sequence: TGTGCCAGCAGCTTGGATCCGGCAGGCTTACGCACTGAAGCTTTCTTT. This sequence joins TRBV5-6 and TRBJ1-1; no firm D call. The CDR3 totals 16 residues. From germline, CDR1 is SGHDT and CDR2 YYEEEE. Between the trimmed V and J ends, which lost 0 bases and 4 bases, there was a span of 16 bases.

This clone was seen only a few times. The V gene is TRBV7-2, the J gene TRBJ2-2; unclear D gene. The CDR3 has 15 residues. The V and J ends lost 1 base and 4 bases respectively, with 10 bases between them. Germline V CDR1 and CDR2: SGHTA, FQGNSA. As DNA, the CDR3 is TGTGCCAGCAGCTTAGTCGTAAAGAGCACCGGGGAGCTGTTTTTT. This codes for CASSLVVKSTGELFF.